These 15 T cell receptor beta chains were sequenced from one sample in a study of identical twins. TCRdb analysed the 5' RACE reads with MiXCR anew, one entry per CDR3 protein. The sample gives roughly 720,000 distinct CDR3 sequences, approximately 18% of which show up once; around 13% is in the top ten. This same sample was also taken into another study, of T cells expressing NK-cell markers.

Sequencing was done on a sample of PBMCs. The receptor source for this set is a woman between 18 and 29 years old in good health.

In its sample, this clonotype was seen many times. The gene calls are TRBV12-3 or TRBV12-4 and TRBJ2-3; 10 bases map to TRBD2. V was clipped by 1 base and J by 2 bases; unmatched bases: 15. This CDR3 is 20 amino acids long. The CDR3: CASSLGSGLADPFTTDTQYF. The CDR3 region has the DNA TGTGCCAGCAGTTTAGGATCTGGACTAGCGGATCCATTCACCACAGATACGCAGTATTTT.

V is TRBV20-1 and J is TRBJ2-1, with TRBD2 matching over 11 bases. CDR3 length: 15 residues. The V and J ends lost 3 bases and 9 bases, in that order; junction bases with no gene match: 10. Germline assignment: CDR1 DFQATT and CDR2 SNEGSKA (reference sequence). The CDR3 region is CSARGSGGARSEQFF. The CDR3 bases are TGCAGTGCTAGGGGTAGCGGGGGGGCACGAAGTGAGCAGTTCTTC.

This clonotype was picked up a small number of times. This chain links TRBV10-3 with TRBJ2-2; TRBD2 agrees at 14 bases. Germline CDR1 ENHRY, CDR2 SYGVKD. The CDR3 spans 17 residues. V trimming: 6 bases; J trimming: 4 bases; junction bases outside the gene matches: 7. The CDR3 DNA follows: TGTGCCATCAGACCGGGACTAGCGGGAGCCCCCACCGGGGAGCTGTTTTTT. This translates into CAIRPGLAGAPTGELFF.

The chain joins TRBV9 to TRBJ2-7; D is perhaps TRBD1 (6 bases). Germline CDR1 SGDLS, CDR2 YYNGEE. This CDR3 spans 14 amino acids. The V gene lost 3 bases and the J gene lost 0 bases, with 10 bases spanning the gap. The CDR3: CASSATGLSYEQYF. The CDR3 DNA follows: TGTGCCAGCAGCGCGACAGGACTCTCCTACGAGCAGTACTTC.

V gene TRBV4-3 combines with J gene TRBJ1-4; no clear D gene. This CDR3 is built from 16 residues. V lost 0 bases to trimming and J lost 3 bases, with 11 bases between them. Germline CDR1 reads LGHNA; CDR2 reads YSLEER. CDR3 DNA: TGCGCCAGCAGCCAAGATGGTAGACCCCCTAATGAAAAACTGTTTTTT. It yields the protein CASSQDGRPPNEKLFF.

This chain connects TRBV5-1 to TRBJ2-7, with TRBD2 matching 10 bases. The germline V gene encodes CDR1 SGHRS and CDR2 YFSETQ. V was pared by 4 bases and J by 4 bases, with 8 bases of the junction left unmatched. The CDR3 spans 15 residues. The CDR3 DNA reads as TGCGCCAGCAGCCGGACACTAGCGGGGTCATACGAGCAGTACTTC. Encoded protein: CASSRTLAGSYEQYF. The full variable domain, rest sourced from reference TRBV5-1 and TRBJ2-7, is KAGVTQTPRYLIKTRGQQVTLSCSPISGHRSVSWYQQTPGQGLQFLFEYFSETQRNKGNFPGRFSGRQFSNSRSEMNVSTLELGDSALYLCASSRTLAGSYEQYFGPGTRLTVT.

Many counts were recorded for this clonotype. The CDR3 spells CSARDLRQGATGELFF. The CDR3 nucleotides are TGCAGTGCTAGAGATCTACGGCAGGGGGCCACCGGGGAGCTGTTTTTT. The chain has TRBV20-1 and TRBJ2-2; 8 bases line up with TRBD1. This CDR3 contains 16 residues. CDR1 DFQATT and CDR2 SNEGSKA come from the germline V gene (reference sequence). V lost 0 bases and J lost 4; bases outside the gene matches: 7.

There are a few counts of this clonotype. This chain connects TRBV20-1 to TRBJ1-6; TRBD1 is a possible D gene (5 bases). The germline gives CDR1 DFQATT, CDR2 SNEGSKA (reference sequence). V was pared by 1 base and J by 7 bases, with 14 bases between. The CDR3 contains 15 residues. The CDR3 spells CSARVGGTENSPLHF. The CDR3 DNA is TGCAGTGCTAGAGTCGGCGGGACGGAGAATTCACCCCTCCACTTT.

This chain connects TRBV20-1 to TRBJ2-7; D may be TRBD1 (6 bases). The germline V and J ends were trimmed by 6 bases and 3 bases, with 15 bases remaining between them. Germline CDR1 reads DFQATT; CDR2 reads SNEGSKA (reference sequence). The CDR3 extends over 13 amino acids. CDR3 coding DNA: TGCAGTGCCACGACAGGCTTTCACTACGAGCAGTACTTC. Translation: CSATTGFHYEQYF.

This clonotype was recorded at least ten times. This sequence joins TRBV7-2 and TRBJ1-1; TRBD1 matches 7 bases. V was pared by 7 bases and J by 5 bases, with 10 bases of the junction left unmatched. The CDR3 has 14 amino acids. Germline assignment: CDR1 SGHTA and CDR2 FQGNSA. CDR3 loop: CASTTDRASTEAFF. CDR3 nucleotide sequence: TGTGCCAGCACCACAGACAGGGCGTCAACTGAAGCTTTCTTT.

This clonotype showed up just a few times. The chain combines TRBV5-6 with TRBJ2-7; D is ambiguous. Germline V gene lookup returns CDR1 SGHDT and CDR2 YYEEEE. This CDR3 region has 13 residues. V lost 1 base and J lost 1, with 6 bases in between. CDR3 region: CASSLLASYEQYF. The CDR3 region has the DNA TGTGCCAGCAGCTTGTTAGCTTCCTACGAGCAGTACTTC. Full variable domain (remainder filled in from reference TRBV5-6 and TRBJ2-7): DAGVTQSPTHLIKTRGQQVTLRCSPKSGHDTVSWYQQALGQGPQFIFQYYEEEERQRGNFPDRFSGHQFPNYSSELNVNALLLGDSALYLCASSLLASYEQYFGPGTRLTVT.

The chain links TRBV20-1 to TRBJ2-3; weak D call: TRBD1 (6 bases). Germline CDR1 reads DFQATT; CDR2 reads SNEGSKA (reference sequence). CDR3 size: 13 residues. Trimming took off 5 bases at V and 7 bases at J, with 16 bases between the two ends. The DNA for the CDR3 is TGCAGTGCTTTGGGGGACACCATGAATACGCAGTATTTT. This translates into CSALGDTMNTQYF.

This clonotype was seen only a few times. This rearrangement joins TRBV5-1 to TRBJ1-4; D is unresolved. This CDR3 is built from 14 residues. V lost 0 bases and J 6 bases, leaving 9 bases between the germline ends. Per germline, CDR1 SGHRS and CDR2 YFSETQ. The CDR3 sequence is CASSLVRPDEKLFF. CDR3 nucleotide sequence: TGCGCCAGCAGCTTGGTGAGGCCAGATGAAAAACTGTTTTTT.

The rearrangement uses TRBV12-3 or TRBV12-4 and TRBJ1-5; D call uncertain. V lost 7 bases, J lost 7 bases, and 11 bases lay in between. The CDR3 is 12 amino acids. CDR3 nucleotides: TGTGCCAGCAATAGGCCGTGGCAGCCCCAGCATTTT. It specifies CASNRPWQPQHF.

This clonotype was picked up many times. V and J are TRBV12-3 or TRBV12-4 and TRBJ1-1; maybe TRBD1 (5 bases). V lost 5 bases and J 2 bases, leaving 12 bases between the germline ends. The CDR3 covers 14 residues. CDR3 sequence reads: CASSPSGPNTEAFF. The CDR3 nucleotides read TGTGCCAGCAGTCCCTCGGGACCAAACACTGAAGCTTTCTTT.